A selection of T cell receptor beta chains follows, all from one sample in a study of OX40 agonist ivuxolimab in advanced cancers. Assay used: immunoSEQ multiplex PCR; TCRdb lists only in-frame clones, some missing. The data contain more than 65,000 clones, 70% to 90% of them seen just once; the ten biggest clones take up approximately 0.67%. The source material was CD4+ or CD8+ T cells sorted from blood, sampled in a trial of the OX40 agonist ivuxolimab. The receptors originated from an adult with an advanced solid tumor such as melanoma, head and neck, liver or kidney cancer. CDR3s include the opening cysteine and the closing phenylalanine or tryptophan. A D gene is named only where the DNA matches it firmly. For some rows the clone size is stated as once, few or many, or as a class when expanded; others skip it.

V gene,J gene,D gene,clone size,CDR3 protein,CDR3 DNA
TRBV30,TRBJ2-1,-,-,CAWRRPGGGRLNEQFF,TGTGCCTGGAGAAGGCCGGGGGGCGGGAGATTAAATGAGCAGTTCTTC
TRBV18,TRBJ2-2,-,once,CASSPLHPGTGELFF,TGTGCCAGCTCACCACTCCATCCAGGGACCGGGGAGCTGTTTTTT
TRBV7-9,TRBJ2-1,TRBD2,-,CASSRLAEGVRGQFF,TGTGCCAGCAGCCGCCTAGCGGAGGGAGTGAGAGGGCAGTTCTTC
TRBV7-8,TRBJ1-6,-,-,CASTFTEISSYNSPLHF,TGTGCCAGCACCTTTACTGAAATCAGCTCCTATAATTCACCCCTCCACTTT
TRBV10-3,TRBJ2-3,-,-,CAISGVTDTQYF,TGTGCCATCTCGGGAGTCACAGATACGCAGTATTTT
TRBV5-1,TRBJ1-4,-,-,CASSLVPLSAALTNEKLFF,TGCGCCAGCAGCTTGGTGCCGTTAAGCGCCGCTCTAACTAATGAAAAACTGTTTTTT
TRBV6-1,TRBJ1-3,-,once,CASSEVRPNPYGNTIYF,TGTGCCAGCAGTGAAGTTCGACCCAACCCTTATGGAAACACCATATATTTT
TRBV9,TRBJ2-2,-,-,CASSVDLVGTGELFF,TGTGCCAGCAGCGTTGACCTAGTAGGCACCGGGGAGCTGTTTTTT
TRBV7-8,TRBJ1-1,-,-,CASRQTRIMNTEAFF,TGTGCCAGCAGACAAACCAGGATCATGAACACTGAAGCTTTCTTT
TRBV2,TRBJ1-2,TRBD1,-,CASTFVGGQGYTF,TGTGCCAGCACCTTTGTTGGGGGACAGGGCTACACCTTC
TRBV25-1,TRBJ2-1,TRBD1,-,CASSGTGQGRYNEQFF,TGTGCCAGCAGTGGAACGGGACAGGGTCGCTACAATGAGCAGTTCTTC
TRBV30,TRBJ2-3,TRBD2,-,CACATSGTDTQYF,TGTGCCTGCGCGACTAGCGGCACAGATACGCAGTATTTT
TRBV6-5,TRBJ2-7,TRBD1,-,CASSLQGMVSYEQYF,TGTGCCAGCAGTTTACAGGGGATGGTTTCCTACGAGCAGTACTTC
TRBV18,TRBJ1-2,-,-,CASSPPWTGSYGYTF,TGTGCCAGCTCACCACCGTGGACGGGCAGCTATGGCTACACCTTC
TRBV5-4,TRBJ2-1,-,-,CASSLALPYNEQFF,TGTGCCAGCAGCTTGGCCCTCCCCTACAATGAGCAGTTCTTC
TRBV15,TRBJ2-6,TRBD1,few,CATSRARTGRSGANVLTF,TGTGCCACCAGCAGAGCCCGGACAGGCCGTTCTGGGGCCAACGTCCTGACTTTC
TRBV18,TRBJ2-7,-,many,CASSPPGRGTYEQYF,TGTGCCAGCTCACCGCCCGGACGGGGCACCTACGAGCAGTACTTC
TRBV10-2,TRBJ2-1,-,-,CASSESLASRRSEQFF,TGCGCCAGCAGTGAGTCGTTGGCTAGCCGCCGTAGTGAGCAGTTCTTC
TRBV19,TRBJ1-2,-,-,CASSGGTSLRILYGYTF,TGTGCCAGTAGTGGCGGGACCTCCCTTCGCATCCTCTATGGCTACACCTTC
TRBV5-1,TRBJ1-2,-,-,CASSLNGVEYGYTF,TGCGCCAGCAGCTTGAACGGGGTGGAATATGGCTACACCTTC
TRBV6-5,TRBJ1-2,-,-,CASSYRGGGYTF,TGTGCCAGCAGTTATCGTGGGGGGGGCTACACCTTC
TRBV9,TRBJ2-7,TRBD2,once,CASSVVPSGRDEQYF,TGTGCCAGCAGCGTAGTTCCCAGCGGGAGGGACGAGCAGTACTTC
TRBV5-5,TRBJ2-7,-,-,CASSLVYYEQYF,TGTGCCAGCAGCTTGGTGTACTACGAGCAGTACTTC
TRBV6-1,TRBJ2-7,-,-,CASRGRGTYEQYF,TGTGCCAGCAGAGGACGAGGGACTTACGAGCAGTACTTC
TRBV6-5,TRBJ1-1,-,-,CASRGGSNTEAFF,TGTGCCAGCAGGGGGGGATCTAACACTGAAGCTTTCTTT
TRBV10-2,TRBJ2-2,-,-,CASFRDQNTGELFF,TGCGCCAGCTTCCGGGACCAGAACACCGGGGAGCTGTTTTTT
TRBV7-2,TRBJ2-7,-,-,CASSLAGREPYF,TGTGCCAGCAGCTTAGCGGGGCGCGAGCCGTACTTC
TRBV10-1,TRBJ2-3,TRBD2,-,CASSDIAGGRRSTDTQYF,TGCGCCAGCAGTGATATAGCGGGAGGCCGACGTAGCACAGATACGCAGTATTTT
TRBV7-2,TRBJ2-7,-,-,CASSLVGSLYEQYF,TGTGCCAGCAGCTTAGTTGGCTCCTTATACGAGCAGTACTTC
TRBV7-2,TRBJ2-2,TRBD1,-,CASSNRQGAVGELFF,TGTGCCAGCAGCAATCGACAGGGAGCGGTCGGGGAGCTGTTTTTT
TRBV27,TRBJ1-2,-,medium-sized,CASSSPPLRSHGYTF,TGTGCCAGCAGTTCCCCCCCTCTCCGATCCCATGGCTACACCTTC
TRBV6-1,TRBJ2-7,-,-,CATRDFYEQYF,TGTGCCACCCGGGACTTCTACGAGCAGTACTTC
TRBV6-5,TRBJ1-1,-,-,CASSYGRTVVDTEAFF,TGTGCCAGCAGTTACGGGCGGACTGTGGTTGACACTGAAGCTTTCTTT
TRBV19,TRBJ2-3,TRBD2,few,CASSRERGRTDTQYF,TGTGCCAGTAGTAGGGAGCGGGGGCGCACAGATACGCAGTATTTT
TRBV11-3,TRBJ2-1,-,-,CASSLGIMGGPLNEQFF,TGTGCCAGCAGCTTAGGAATTATGGGGGGACCCCTAAATGAGCAGTTCTTC
TRBV5-1,TRBJ2-5,-,-,CASSLNTETQYF,TGCGCCAGCAGCTTGAATACAGAGACCCAGTACTTC
TRBV6-5,TRBJ1-3,-,-,CASSYYATGNTIYF,TGTGCCAGCAGTTATTACGCGACTGGAAACACCATATATTTT
TRBV19,TRBJ1-2,TRBD1,once,CASSTTGGANYGYTF,TGTGCCAGTAGTACGACAGGGGGAGCTAACTATGGCTACACCTTC
TRBV29-1,TRBJ1-2,-,-,CSVDPTESFYGYTF,TGCAGCGTTGATCCGACAGAGAGTTTCTATGGCTACACCTTC
TRBV10-3,TRBJ2-5,-,-,CAIGGHGQTQETQYF,TGTGCCATCGGGGGACATGGGCAGACCCAAGAGACCCAGTACTTC
TRBV6-6,TRBJ2-2,TRBD1,-,CASKDRVVTGELFF,TGTGCCAGCAAAGACAGGGTAGTCACCGGGGAGCTGTTTTTT
TRBV5-1,TRBJ1-2,-,-,CASSLVASHGYTF,TGCGCCAGCAGCTTGGTTGCCAGCCATGGCTACACCTTC
TRBV28,TRBJ1-4,TRBD1,-,CASSPRTGLGEKLFF,TGTGCCAGCAGTCCCAGGACAGGGCTGGGAGAAAAACTGTTTTTT
TRBV6-6,TRBJ1-4,-,-,CASSYSREKLFF,TGTGCCAGCAGTTACTCGAGGGAAAAACTGTTTTTT
TRBV6-6,TRBJ1-4,-,-,CASSNGQRTNEKLFF,TGTGCCAGCAGTAACGGACAGAGGACTAATGAAAAACTGTTTTTT